This passage covers 21 T cell receptor beta chains from one sample sequenced in a study of read filtering for tumor transcriptome and immune sequencing. From roughly 390 ng of RNA, a library with molecular barcoded alpha/delta and beta/gamma adaptors was made. TCRdb analysed the reads with MiXCR anew, one entry per CDR3 protein. This repertoire shows roughly 90,000 distinct CDR3 sequences, about a fifth found once; its top ten account for about an eighth. Sequencing input: a population of CD138-negative cells sorted from bone marrow. These receptors originate from a donor aged 40 or over with multiple myeloma.

This clonotype showed up many times. The rearrangement links TRBV28 to TRBJ2-7, with 8 nucleotides matching TRBD2. Germline V gives CDR1 MDHEN, CDR2 SYDVKM. V lost 10 bases and J lost 9; bases outside the gene matches: 14. The CDR3 consists of 13 residues. CDR3 nucleotide sequence: TGTGCCACCACCGGGGGGGCGCCTTTTCGGCAGTACTTC. This translates into CATTGGAPFRQYF.

This clonotype came up many times. The chain has TRBV7-3 and TRBJ2-1; D not resolved. Between the trimmed V and J ends, which lost 3 bases and 15 bases, there was a span of 15 bases. The CDR3 loop spans 12 amino acids. Germline CDR1 and CDR2: SGHTA and FQGTGA. CDR3 sequence (DNA): TGTGCCAGCAGCTTCCAACTCGGCCCCTTGTTCTTC. It codes for CASSFQLGPLFF.

Only a few counts were recorded for this clonotype. This CDR3 reads CASRGQGRHGELFF. The DNA of the CDR3 is TGTGCCAGTAGGGGACAGGGTCGCCACGGGGAGCTGTTTTTT. The chain combines TRBV19 with TRBJ2-2; 9 bases are shared with TRBD1. CDR1 is LNHDA, CDR2 SQIVND, per germline (reference sequence). This CDR3 spans 14 amino acids. V was clipped by 6 bases and J by 7 bases; unmatched bases: 6.

This clonotype showed up many times. This chain connects TRBV28 to TRBJ2-3; D might be TRBD1 (7 bases). Germline CDR1 reads MDHEN; CDR2 reads SYDVKM. The V gene lost 6 bases and the J gene lost 7 bases, with 14 bases spanning the gap. The CDR3 spans 13 residues. CDR3 sequence: CASRGGGANTQYF. CDR3 in DNA: TGTGCCAGCAGAGGAGGGGGCGCGAATACGCAGTATTTT.

This clonotype has at least ten counts. In nucleotides, the CDR3 is TGTGCCAGCAGCCGCAACGGGGCGGCCTACGAGCAGTACTTC. Translating it yields CASSRNGAAYEQYF. This chain connects TRBV3-1 to TRBJ2-7; D might be TRBD1 or TRBD2, each matching 5 bases. With 4 bases removed from V and 2 bases from J, the gap between germline ends came to 12 bases. The CDR3 contains 14 residues. From germline, CDR1 is LGHDT and CDR2 YNNKEL (reference sequence).

In the case of this clonotype: This may come from a read error, since a much larger clone is one base off. The chain recombines TRBV30 with TRBJ1-2; D is unresolved. The CDR3 is 13 residues long. Germline assignment: CDR1 GTSNPN and CDR2 SVGIG (reference sequence). CDR3 sequence: CAWSFDGNYGCTF. The DNA of the CDR3 is TGTGCCTGGAGTTTCGACGGGAACTATGGCTGCACCTTC.

This clonotype was observed a handful of times. The rearrangement uses TRBV28 and TRBJ1-5, with D unclear. This CDR3 has 13 residues. The V end lost 7 bases, the J end lost 8 bases, and 15 bases lay between the germline ends. Germline assignment: CDR1 MDHEN and CDR2 SYDVKM. In nucleotides, the CDR3 is TGTGCCAGCAAGAACAGAAAGGTAAAGCCCCAGCATTTT. Translating gives CASKNRKVKPQHF.

As to this clonotype: This may arise from a read error, as a much more abundant clone is one base away. The chain recombines TRBV7-6 with TRBJ2-2, with D unresolved. The germline V and J ends were trimmed by 0 bases and 4 bases, with 15 bases remaining between them. This CDR3 is 17 amino acids long. CDR1 and CDR2 (germline): SGHVS, FNYEAQ. CDR3 region: CASSLAAGLASTGELFF. The CDR3 DNA sequence: TGTGCCAGCAGCTTAGCGGCCGGTCTCGCGAGCACCGGGGAGCTGTTTTTT.

This clonotype has just a few counts. Only one base separates this from a far larger clonotype, so it likely reflects a read error. V usage is TRBV6-6 and J usage is TRBJ1-5; the match to TRBD1 covers 7 bases. After removal of 1 base from V and 4 bases from J, the junction contained 1 base not matched to a gene. The germline CDR1 and CDR2 sequences are MNHNY and SVGAGI (reference sequence). This CDR3 has 14 amino acids. The CDR3 DNA is TGTGCCAGCAGTTACTGGGACAGAAATCAGCCCCAGCATTTT. It yields the protein CASSYWDRNQPQHF.

This clonotype appeared many times. This chain uses TRBV29-1 with TRBJ1-2; 9 bases align to TRBD1. Germline values: CDR1 SQVTM, CDR2 ANQGSEA. Trimming at V came to 3 bases and at J to 6 bases, leaving 5 bases not matched to a gene. The CDR3 is 13 amino acids. As DNA, the CDR3 is TGCAGCGTTGAGATACAGGGGGCGGATGGCTACACCTTC. It codes for CSVEIQGADGYTF.

Concerning this clonotype: A much larger clone differs from this one at a single base, so this may be a read error. The chain links TRBV28 to TRBJ1-2; 7 bases are a match to TRBD1. The CDR3 runs 14 residues. CDR1 is MDHEN, CDR2 SYDVKM, per germline. V was pared by 7 bases and J by 6 bases, with 11 bases of the junction left unmatched. The chain's CDR3 is CASIRGYRGDGYTF. CDR3 DNA: TGTGCCAGCATTCGGGGATACAGGGGAGATGGCTACACCTTC.

For the CDR3, the DNA is TGCGCCAGCAGCATCGGGATGCACCAGCCCCAGCATTTT. It encodes CASSIGMHQPQHF. The rearrangement links TRBV5-1 to TRBJ1-5; no clear D. Trimming left V 4 bases short and J 7 bases short, with 12 bases between. The V gene's germline CDR1 is SGHRS and CDR2 YFSETQ. This CDR3 comprises 13 residues.

This clonotype was seen repeatedly, ten times or more. The gene calls are TRBV18 and TRBJ2-1, with D unresolved. Trimming left V 5 bases short and J 1 base short, with 6 bases between. In germline, CDR1 is KGHSH, CDR2 LQKENI. The CDR3 is made up of 13 amino acids. CDR3 sequence reads: CASSSNSYNEQFF. CDR3 nucleotides: TGTGCCAGCTCAAGCAATTCCTACAATGAGCAGTTCTTC.

As to this clonotype: It may be a read error: a sequence one base away is much more abundant. V is TRBV6-1 and J is TRBJ1-5, with D perhaps matching TRBD1 (5 bases). With 2 bases removed from V and 4 bases from J, the gap between germline ends came to 18 bases. CDR3 length: 17 residues. From germline, CDR1 is MNHNS and CDR2 SASEGT. The CDR3 region has the DNA TGTGCCAGCAGTGAATCTAGGACAACGATCGCGAATCAGCCCCAGCATTTT. Translated, it gives CASSESRTTIANQPQHF.

This clonotype was observed many times. The chain recombines TRBV19 with TRBJ2-7; 7 nucleotides line up with TRBD1. With 4 bases clipped from V and 2 bases from J, the junction kept 11 bases outside the gene matches. Germline assignment: CDR1 LNHDA and CDR2 SQIVND (reference sequence). The CDR3 runs 16 residues. The CDR3 bases are TGTGCCAGTAGTACCGGTATTGGGACAGCTCCCTACGAGCAGTACTTC. Residues: CASSTGIGTAPYEQYF.

This clonotype occurred many times. The chain links TRBV7-2 to TRBJ2-2, with 7 bases aligning to TRBD1. Trimming took 6 bases from V and 5 from J; bases not matched to a gene: 12. The germline V gene encodes CDR1 SGHTA and CDR2 FQGNSA. The CDR3 has 16 amino acids. In nucleotides, the CDR3 is TGTGCCAGCAGTTTCCTTAGGGGGCGAGTTACCGGGGAGCTGTTTTTT. It is translated as CASSFLRGRVTGELFF. The entire variable domain, with the rest obtained from reference TRBV7-2 and TRBJ2-2, is as follows: GAGVSQSPSNKVTEKGKDVELRCDPISGHTALYWYRQSLGQGLEFLIYFQGNSAPDKSGLPSDRFSAERTGGSVSTLTIQRTQQEDSAVYLCASSFLRGRVTGELFFGEGSRLTVL.

This clonotype was found many times. This chain links TRBV18 with TRBJ1-1; D not certain. Trimming removed 4 bases at V and 1 base at J, with 13 bases between. The CDR3 length is 15 residues. From germline, CDR1 is KGHSH and CDR2 LQKENI. DNA of the CDR3: TGTGCCAGCTCACTTAACCCTGCACCGAACACTGAAGCTTTCTTT. Protein: CASSLNPAPNTEAFF. The complete variable domain, with remaining parts taken from reference TRBV18 and TRBJ1-1, reads NAGVMQNPRHLVRRRGQEARLRCSPMKGHSHVYWYRQLPEEGLKFMVYLQKENIIDESGMPKERFSAEFPKEGPSILRIQQVVRGDSAAYFCASSLNPAPNTEAFFGQGTRLTVV.

This clonotype has ten or more counts. The V and J genes are TRBV18 and TRBJ1-2; D call uncertain. Per the germline V gene, CDR1 is KGHSH and CDR2 is LQKENI. Trimming pared 6 bases from V and 2 bases from J, leaving 10 bases between. CDR3 size: 13 residues. CDR3 sequence reads: CASSPSTNYGYTF. The CDR3 nucleotides are TGTGCCAGCTCCCCAAGCACAAACTATGGCTACACCTTC.

Only a few counts were recorded for this clonotype. The genes are TRBV30 and TRBJ1-1, with D unresolved. The CDR3 consists of 13 residues. Germline assignment: CDR1 GTSNPN and CDR2 SVGIG (reference sequence). V was trimmed by 2 bases and J by 6 bases, leaving 13 bases between them. CDR3 protein: CAWSRYQIPEAFF. As DNA, the CDR3 is TGTGCCTGGAGTCGATATCAGATCCCTGAAGCTTTCTTT.

Turning to this clonotype: It may be a read error: a sequence one base away is much more abundant. The chain combines TRBV5-1 with TRBJ1-4, with TRBD1 as a possible D gene (5 bases). The CDR3 is 16 residues long. Germline CDR1 and CDR2: SGHRS and YFSETQ. This CDR3 is CASSFGQGAGGERLFF. Here the CDR3 DNA reads TGCGCCAGCAGCTTCGGGCAGGGTGCTGGTGGTGAAAGACTGTTTTTT.

Comment on this clonotype: A much larger clone differs from this one at a single base, so this may be a read error. The rearrangement uses TRBV10-3 and TRBJ1-1; D is undetermined. CDR1 ENHRY and CDR2 SYGVKD come from the germline V gene. The length of the CDR3 is 15 residues. The CDR3 sequence is CATSESGRETTEAFF. CDR3 bases: TGTGCCACCAGTGAGTCGGGTCGGGAGACCACTGAAGCTTTCTTT.